Listed here are 30 T cell receptor beta chains from one sample, sequenced in a study of OX40 agonist ivuxolimab in advanced cancers. Generated by immunoSEQ multiplex PCR, the TCRdb table keeps only in-frame clones and is missing some. The repertoire holds around 23,000 clones, with about 76% as singletons. The material was CD4+ or CD8+ T cells sorted from blood, obtained in a trial of the OX40 agonist ivuxolimab. Receptors originate from an adult with an advanced solid tumor such as melanoma, head and neck, liver or kidney cancer.

The chain joins TRBV11-3 to TRBJ1-1; D is perhaps TRBD1 (5 bases). CDR1 and CDR2 (germline): SGHNT, YENEEA. CDR3 length: 14 residues. V lost 5 bases and J 7 bases, leaving 17 bases between the germline ends. The CDR3 DNA reads TGTGCCAGCAGCCCCGGGACGGACGGCTATGAAGCTTTCTTT. Translated, it gives CASSPGTDGYEAFF.

The rearrangement joins TRBV10-3 to TRBJ2-5; D might be TRBD2 (5 bases). This CDR3 is 12 amino acids long. Germline lookup yields CDR1 ENHRY and CDR2 SYGVKD. With 6 bases removed from V and 2 bases from J, the gap between germline ends came to 7 bases. The CDR3 DNA sequence: TGTGCCATCAGACGGGAACAAGAGACCCAGTACTTC. Its protein product is CAIRREQETQYF.

The chain links TRBV7-3 to TRBJ2-7, with 9 positions matching TRBD1. The CDR3 covers 15 residues. Trimming removed 4 bases from V and 2 bases from J; junction bases left unmatched: 6. Germline V gene data show CDR1 as SGHTA and CDR2 as FQGTGA. The CDR3 here is CASSSPGQGTYEQYF. CDR3 nucleotides: TGTGCCAGCAGCTCCCCGGGACAGGGAACCTACGAGCAGTACTTC.

This clone came up a few times. The chain couples TRBV29-1 to TRBJ1-2, with TRBD1 matching over 9 bases. The CDR3 is 13 residues long. V shed 5 bases, J shed 6 bases, and the junction held 7 bases outside the gene matches. Germline loops: CDR1 SQVTM, CDR2 ANQGSEA. The CDR3 here is CSVTGTGIDGYTF. The CDR3 DNA follows: TGCAGCGTTACCGGGACAGGGATAGATGGCTACACCTTC.

The rearrangement uses TRBV5-1 and TRBJ2-7; D unclear. The CDR3 is 14 residues long. V was pared by 0 bases and J by 5 bases, with 12 bases between. CDR1 and CDR2 (germline): SGHRS, YFSETQ. In DNA, the CDR3 is TGCGCCAGCAGCTTGGCAGGAGAGGACGACGAGCAGTACTTC. Protein: CASSLAGEDDEQYF. The entire variable domain, with the rest obtained from reference TRBV5-1 and TRBJ2-7, is as follows: KAGVTQTPRYLIKTRGQQVTLSCSPISGHRSVSWYQQTPGQGLQFLFEYFSETQRNKGNFPGRFSGRQFSNSRSEMNVSTLELGDSALYLCASSLAGEDDEQYFGPGTRLTVT.

The rearrangement links TRBV7-2 to TRBJ2-1, with 7 bases fitting TRBD2. The V segment lost 5 bases and the J segment 7 bases; nucleotides outside the gene matches: 14. Germline loops: CDR1 SGHTA, CDR2 FQGNSA. The CDR3 length is 16 residues. CDR3 amino acids: CASSIIAGLLINEQFF. The CDR3 bases are TGTGCCAGCAGCATCATAGCGGGCTTACTCATAAATGAGCAGTTCTTC. Looking up the rest from reference TRBV7-2 and TRBJ2-1 gives the full variable domain: GAGVSQSPSNKVTEKGKDVELRCDPISGHTALYWYRQSLGQGLEFLIYFQGNSAPDKSGLPSDRFSAERTGGSVSTLTIQRTQQEDSAVYLCASSIIAGLLINEQFFGPGTRLTVL.

The chain couples TRBV6-1 to TRBJ1-1, with 9 bases identical to TRBD1. Germline trimming cut 5 bases from V and 10 bases from J; bases unmatched to any gene: 5. Germline values: CDR1 MNHNS, CDR2 SASEGT. The CDR3 totals 12 residues. This chain's CDR3 is CASSRQGVGAFF. The CDR3 DNA sequence: TGTGCCAGCAGTCGACAGGGGGTGGGAGCTTTCTTT.

This clone was seen a single time. The V gene is TRBV6-6, the J gene TRBJ1-2; 9 bases map to TRBD1. The J segment lost 6 bases and the V segment lost 5 bases, leaving 10 bases of the junction unmatched. The germline V gene has CDR1 MNHNY and CDR2 SVGAGI (reference sequence). The CDR3 runs to 15 residues. CDR3 sequence reads: CASSVLGQGGNGYTF. The CDR3, as DNA: TGTGCCAGCAGTGTGCTGGGACAGGGAGGTAATGGCTACACCTTC.

This clone showed up many times. A much larger clone lies a single base off, so this may be a read error. Other DNA sequences in this sample translate to the same CDR3. This CDR3 is CASSLGGLAVGGEQYF. CDR3 bases: TGTGCCAGCAGCTTAGGGGGACTAGCGGTGGGGGGCGAGCAGTACTTC. This chain uses TRBV11-2 with TRBJ2-7, with TRBD2 matching 11 bases. The CDR3 is made up of 16 amino acids. The germline gives CDR1 SGHAT, CDR2 FQNNGV. Losses at the gene ends were 1 base for V and 6 bases for J; bases not matched to a gene: 8.

This chain uses TRBV27 with TRBJ1-5, with TRBD1 as a possible D gene (5 bases). Per the germline V gene, CDR1 is MNHEY and CDR2 is SMNVEV (reference sequence). This CDR3 is built from 15 residues. V lost 5 bases to trimming and J lost 0 bases, with 11 bases between them. CDR3 coding DNA: TGTGCCAGCAGTGTGTCCGGGGGTAGCAATCAGCCCCAGCATTTT. Translated, it gives CASSVSGGSNQPQHF.

The V call is TRBV4-2, the J call TRBJ1-2, with a weak D call TRBD1 (6 bases). The germline CDR1 and CDR2 sequences are LGHNA and YNFKEQ. The CDR3 runs 15 residues. V shed 0 bases and J shed 4 bases, with 12 bases lying between them. The CDR3 DNA reads as TGTGCCAGCAGCCAAGACTTAGGACAGTTCTATGGCTACACCTTC. Protein product: CASSQDLGQFYGYTF.

This clone was observed a few times. The chain is built from TRBV21-1 and TRBJ1-5. TRBV21-1 is termed a pseudogene. The CDR3 has 15 amino acids. CDR3 amino acids: CASSPSGGCLWPQHF. DNA for the CDR3: TGTGCCAGCAGCCCCTCTGGAGGATGTCTGTGGCCCCAGCATTTT.

This rearrangement joins TRBV28 to TRBJ1-3, with D uncertain. V lost 6 bases and J 0 bases, leaving 15 bases between the germline ends. Germline V gene lookup returns CDR1 MDHEN and CDR2 SYDVKM. The CDR3 loop spans 16 amino acids. The CDR3 loop reads CASSLTIPTSGNTIYF. The CDR3, as DNA: TGTGCCAGCAGCTTAACGATACCAACCTCTGGAAACACCATATATTTT.

CDR3 residues: CASSHPRVSGNTIYF. In nucleotides, the CDR3 is TGCGCCAGCAGCCACCCACGGGTCTCTGGAAACACCATATATTTT. V and J are TRBV4-1 and TRBJ1-3, with D unclear. Trimming stripped 3 bases from V and 0 bases from J, with 9 bases between. CDR1 is MGHRA, CDR2 YSYEKL, per germline. The CDR3 covers 15 residues.

The rearrangement uses TRBV7-3 and TRBJ2-1; tentative D call: TRBD2 (5 bases). Trimming stripped 3 bases from V and 7 bases from J, with 10 bases between. This CDR3 is 13 amino acids long. In germline, CDR1 is SGHTA, CDR2 FQGTGA. Here the CDR3 reads CASSFVAFNEQFF. The DNA for the CDR3 is TGTGCCAGCAGCTTTGTAGCGTTTAATGAGCAGTTCTTC.

This sequence joins TRBV30 and TRBJ1-5; TRBD1 agrees at 8 bases. The CDR3 sequence is 15 residues long. Germline V lookup: CDR1 GTSNPN, CDR2 SVGIG (reference sequence). The V segment lost 2 bases and the J segment 3 bases; nucleotides outside the gene matches: 6. The CDR3: CAWSLQTGDNQPQHF. The CDR3 DNA follows: TGTGCCTGGAGTCTTCAGACAGGGGACAATCAGCCCCAGCATTTT.

This sequence joins TRBV7-2 and TRBJ1-2, with D possibly TRBD1 on 6 matching bases. Germline lookup yields CDR1 SGHTA and CDR2 FQGNSA. There are 13 residues in the CDR3. Trimming left V 1 base short and J 5 bases short, with 8 bases between. The CDR3 sequence: CASSLGGAYGYTF. The CDR3 nucleotides read TGTGCCAGCAGCTTAGGGGGGGCGTATGGCTACACCTTC.

Only a few counts were recorded for this clone. The CDR3 loop reads CASSQGAQPQHF. The CDR3 nucleotides are TGTGCCAGTAGTCAGGGGGCACAGCCCCAGCATTTT. The chain links TRBV19 to TRBJ1-5; 8 bases map to TRBD1. V trimming: 5 bases; J trimming: 7 bases; junction bases outside the gene matches: 1. CDR1 is LNHDA and CDR2 is SQIVND in the germline V gene (reference sequence). CDR3 length equals 12 residues.

The chain employs TRBV4-1 and TRBJ2-2; D is perhaps TRBD1 or TRBD2 (6 bases each). Germline V lookup: CDR1 MGHRA, CDR2 YSYEKL. V was trimmed by 1 base and J by 1 base, leaving 13 bases between them. The CDR3 spans 17 residues. CDR3 sequence reads: CASSQGWGALNTGELFF. The CDR3 nucleotides are TGCGCCAGCAGCCAAGGATGGGGGGCCCTGAACACCGGGGAGCTGTTTTTT.

This sequence joins TRBV6-6 and TRBJ1-1, with a tentative D call TRBD1 (6 bases). The V and J ends lost 2 bases and 8 bases respectively, with 9 bases between them. The germline gives CDR1 MNHNY, CDR2 SVGAGI (reference sequence). The CDR3 spans 12 residues. CDR3 region: CASSYPTGEAFF. The CDR3 DNA reads TGTGCCAGCAGTTACCCTACAGGGGAAGCTTTCTTT.

The V and J genes are TRBV7-2 and TRBJ1-1; 10 bases match TRBD1. V was pared by 5 bases and J by 5 bases, with 8 bases of the junction left unmatched. CDR1 and CDR2 (germline): SGHTA, FQGNSA. The CDR3 is 15 amino acids. CDR3 bases: TGTGCCAGCAGCACCCGACAGGGGGCGAGTACTGAAGCTTTCTTT. It is translated as CASSTRQGASTEAFF.

This clone showed up just a few times. V is TRBV7-6 and J is TRBJ2-7; a weak D match, TRBD2 (5 bases). The V gene's germline CDR1 is SGHVS and CDR2 FNYEAQ. The length of the CDR3 is 12 residues. V lost 3 bases, J lost 4 bases, and 7 bases lay in between. The CDR3 here is CASSFGSYEQYF. The CDR3 DNA is TGTGCCAGCAGCTTTGGGAGTTACGAGCAGTACTTC.

V and J are TRBV5-6 and TRBJ2-1; TRBD1 matches 7 bases. Germline CDR1 reads SGHDT; CDR2 reads YYEEEE. After removal of 5 bases from V and 4 bases from J, the junction contained 9 bases not matched to a gene. This CDR3 contains 15 residues. The CDR3 region is CASRQDRRPYNEQFF. The CDR3 nucleotides read TGTGCCAGCAGGCAGGACAGGCGGCCGTACAATGAGCAGTTCTTC.

The chain uses TRBV14 and TRBJ2-7; no firm D call. CDR1 is SGHDN and CDR2 is FVKESK in the germline V gene. The V gene lost 4 bases and the J gene lost 3 bases, with 4 bases spanning the gap. This CDR3 has 11 amino acids. The CDR3 spells CASSPGYEQYF. The CDR3 nucleotides read TGTGCCAGCAGCCCTGGCTACGAGCAGTACTTC.

This clone is labeled medium-sized (0.01 to 0.1%). The chain carries TRBV6-5 and TRBJ2-7; TRBD2 matches at 9 bases. CDR3 size: 15 residues. V was pared by 0 bases and J by 6 bases, with 6 bases of the junction left unmatched. Germline V gene data show CDR1 as MNHEY and CDR2 as SVGAGI. In DNA, the CDR3 is TGTGCCAGCAGTTACTCGAGGCGGGGGGGCGGCGAGCAGTACTTC. Translating it yields CASSYSRRGGGEQYF.

The chain employs TRBV6-1 and TRBJ1-2; D unresolved. The CDR3 covers 15 residues. V was trimmed by 2 bases and J by 4 bases, leaving 14 bases between them. Germline CDR1 reads MNHNS; CDR2 reads SASEGT. In nucleotides, the CDR3 is TGTGCCAGCAGTGAATACGGAACCCTCCTCTATGGCTACACCTTC. Translating it yields CASSEYGTLLYGYTF.

The chain has TRBV5-5 and TRBJ1-1; the match to TRBD1 covers 7 bases. Trimming cost V 3 bases and J 5 bases; bases outside gene matches: 1. There are 12 residues in the CDR3. Germline lookup yields CDR1 SGHKS and CDR2 YYEKEE (reference sequence). The CDR3 DNA reads TGTGCCAGCAGCTCAGGGGGGACTGAAGCTTTCTTT. This sequence encodes CASSSGGTEAFF.

This clone was counted once. V usage is TRBV7-9 and J usage is TRBJ2-7; 8 nucleotides align to TRBD2. The V and J ends lost 3 bases and 2 bases, in that order; junction bases with no gene match: 3. From germline, CDR1 is SEHNR and CDR2 FQNEAQ (reference sequence). CDR3 length: 14 amino acids. Written as DNA, the CDR3 is TGTGCCAGCAGCTTGGCGGGGGGCGCCTACGAGCAGTACTTC. This sequence encodes CASSLAGGAYEQYF.

The chain couples TRBV5-6 to TRBJ1-5; TRBD1 is a possible D gene (6 bases). The ends were cut back, 3 bases at V and 4 bases at J, with 17 bases in the middle. This CDR3 is built from 16 residues. Germline CDR1 and CDR2: SGHDT and YYEEEE. CDR3 region: CASSSIGGGSNQPQHF. Here the CDR3 DNA reads TGTGCCAGCAGCTCGATAGGGGGGGGGTCGAATCAGCCCCAGCATTTT.

V and J are TRBV7-3 and TRBJ1-1; D not certain. Per germline, CDR1 SGHTA and CDR2 FQGTGA. This CDR3 is 17 amino acids long. Trimming took 5 bases from V and 1 from J, leaving 20 bases between them. The CDR3 sequence: CASSPSSGSTGNTEAFF. The CDR3 DNA follows: TGTGCCAGCAGCCCCTCCTCGGGTTCGACTGGGAACACTGAAGCTTTCTTT.